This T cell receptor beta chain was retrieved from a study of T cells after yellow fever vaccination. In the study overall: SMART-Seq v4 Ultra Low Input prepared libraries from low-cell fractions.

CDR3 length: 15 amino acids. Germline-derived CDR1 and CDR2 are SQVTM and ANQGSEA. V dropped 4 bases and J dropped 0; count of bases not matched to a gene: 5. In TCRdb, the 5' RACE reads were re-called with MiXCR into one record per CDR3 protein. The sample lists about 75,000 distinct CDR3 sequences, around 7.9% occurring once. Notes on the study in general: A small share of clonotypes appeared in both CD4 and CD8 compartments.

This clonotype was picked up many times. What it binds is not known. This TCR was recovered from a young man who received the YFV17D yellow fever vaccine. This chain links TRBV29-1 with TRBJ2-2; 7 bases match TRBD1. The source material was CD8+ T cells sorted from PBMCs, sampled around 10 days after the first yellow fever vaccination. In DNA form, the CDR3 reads TGCAGCGTTGGGGGACAGACCGCGAACACCGGGGAGCTGTTTTTT. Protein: CSVGGQTANTGELFF.